Detailed here is one T cell receptor beta chain. Some clones are missing from TCRdb's copy, which holds only in-frame ones; the method was immunoSEQ multiplex PCR. Counted here are 200,000 to 250,000 clones, 88% occurring once; the ten biggest clones make up more than 1.4%. The CDR3 runs 16 residues. V lost 0 bases and J lost 4; bases outside the gene matches: 6. Germline loops: CDR1 MRHNA, CDR2 SNTAGT. This entry belongs to a study of blood T cell repertoires in COVID-19. This chain uses TRBV6-4 with TRBJ2-3, with 8 bases aligning to TRBD2. Sequencing was done on a sample of peripheral blood. The TCR originated in a man aged 18 to 29 with active or convalescent COVID-19. CDR3 DNA sequence: TGTGCCAGCAGTGACTCTGCCGGGACTAGAGCAGATACGCAGTATTTT. Translating gives CASSDSAGTRADTQYF.